The 32 T cell receptor beta chains in this list originate from one sample, sequenced in a study of identical twins. TCRdb re-called the 5' RACE reads through MiXCR, storing one row per CDR3 protein. This sample has about 920,000 distinct CDR3 sequences, with more than 9% found just once. The data were also submitted as part of a second study, on yellow fever vaccine responses in identical twins.

Sequenced: PBMCs. The origin of the receptors is a woman younger than 30 in good health.

This clonotype was found a few times. The rearrangement uses TRBV10-3 and TRBJ2-1; TRBD1 might be the D (7 bases). The CDR3 sequence is 17 residues long. With 2 bases removed from V and 7 bases from J, the gap between germline ends came to 21 bases. Germline CDR1 ENHRY, CDR2 SYGVKD. The DNA of the CDR3 is TGTGCCATCAGTGAGGGGGTCGGCCCGACAGGGAGGAATGAGCAGTTCTTC. This codes for CAISEGVGPTGRNEQFF.

This clonotype was seen a few times. The gene calls are TRBV2 and TRBJ1-1, with TRBD1 matching 7 bases. The germline V gene encodes CDR1 SNHLY and CDR2 FYNNEI. Unmatched junction bases numbered 7, after V lost 0 bases and J lost 6 bases. The CDR3 sequence is 15 residues long. In DNA, the CDR3 is TGTGCCAGCAGTGAAGCTTTGGGACAGTATTCTGAAGCTTTCTTT. Its protein is CASSEALGQYSEAFF.

This clonotype was picked up a small number of times. V is TRBV3-1 and J is TRBJ1-3; D gene uncertain. Germline-derived CDR1 and CDR2 are LGHDT and YNNKEL (reference sequence). The CDR3 extends over 15 amino acids. Trimming removed 4 bases at V and 4 bases at J, with 14 bases between. This chain's CDR3 is CASSPGSTRGNTIYF. CDR3 DNA: TGTGCCAGCAGCCCCGGGAGTACGAGAGGAAACACCATATATTTT.

In this sample, this clonotype turned up a few times. The V gene is TRBV12-3 or TRBV12-4, the J gene TRBJ2-7, with 9 bases fitting TRBD1. This CDR3 has 15 residues. The ends lost 6 bases at V and 2 bases at J; junction bases unmatched: 8. CDR3 loop: CASRSGTGFPYEQYF. CDR3 DNA sequence: TGTGCCAGCAGGTCCGGGACAGGGTTTCCCTACGAGCAGTACTTC.

V is TRBV20-1 and J is TRBJ2-5; 7 bases match TRBD2. The CDR3 spans 13 residues. V gave up 1 base and J gave up 4 bases; unmatched junction bases: 3. Germline V gene lookup returns CDR1 DFQATT and CDR2 SNEGSKA (reference sequence). Written as DNA, the CDR3 is TGCAGTGCTAGAGGGGTAGCGGGAGAGACCCAGTACTTC. The encoded protein is CSARGVAGETQYF.

The chain has TRBV29-1 and TRBJ1-1; 7 nucleotides align to TRBD1. Germline V gene data show CDR1 as SQVTM and CDR2 as ANQGSEA. The V and J ends lost 6 bases and 4 bases, in that order; junction bases with no gene match: 5. The CDR3 is 12 amino acids. For the CDR3, the DNA is TGCAGCGTACAAACAGGGGTCACTGAAGCTTTCTTT. Translating gives CSVQTGVTEAFF.

The gene calls are TRBV5-1 and TRBJ1-2; 7 nucleotides align to TRBD1. Trimming at V came to 4 bases and at J to 3 bases, leaving 6 bases not matched to a gene. Germline values: CDR1 SGHRS, CDR2 YFSETQ. This CDR3 has 14 amino acids. The CDR3 region is CASSRTTGDYGYTF. The CDR3, as DNA: TGCGCCAGCAGCCGCACTACAGGGGACTATGGCTACACCTTC.

The chain uses TRBV27 and TRBJ2-5, with D uncertain. The germline gives CDR1 MNHEY, CDR2 SMNVEV (reference sequence). V was cut by 4 bases and J by 2 bases, with 11 bases left in between. The CDR3 totals 14 residues. CDR3 loop: CASSSVRRQETQYF. CDR3 nucleotides: TGTGCCAGCAGTTCCGTCAGGAGACAAGAGACCCAGTACTTC.

The V gene is TRBV25-1, the J gene TRBJ2-1; TRBD1 agrees at 7 bases. The CDR3 is 17 amino acids. V was pared by 1 base and J by 10 bases, with 16 bases of the junction left unmatched. Looked up from germline, CDR1 is MGHDK and CDR2 is SYGVNS. In DNA form, the CDR3 reads TGTGCCAGCAGTGAATCGGTCCCCGGGACAGACCAAAGGGAGCAGTTCTTC. It encodes CASSESVPGTDQREQFF.

As DNA, the CDR3 is TGTGCCAGCAGCCCGGGACCTTTGGGCAATGAGCAGTTCTTC. Translated: CASSPGPLGNEQFF. The chain uses TRBV14 and TRBJ2-1, with D perhaps being TRBD1 or TRBD2 (5 bases each). The V end lost 4 bases, the J end lost 6 bases, and 13 bases lay between the germline ends. This CDR3 region has 14 residues. Germline CDR1 reads SGHDN; CDR2 reads FVKESK.

This clonotype was found many times. The chain combines TRBV12-3 or TRBV12-4 with TRBJ1-2, with D hard to call. Trimming removed 3 bases from V and 2 bases from J, with 10 bases in between. This CDR3 is built from 14 residues. The CDR3, as DNA: TGTGCCAGCAGTTTCTCGGTAGGGAACTATGGCTACACCTTC. Its translation: CASSFSVGNYGYTF.

This clonotype was counted only a few times. The chain recombines TRBV25-1 with TRBJ2-7; 8 positions agree with TRBD2. The CDR3 loop spans 15 amino acids. Germline V lookup: CDR1 MGHDK, CDR2 SYGVNS. Trimming took 4 bases from V and 0 from J; bases not matched to a gene: 5. The CDR3 here is CASSGRTSSSYEQYF. The CDR3 DNA sequence: TGTGCCAGCAGTGGGAGGACTAGCAGCTCCTACGAGCAGTACTTC.

There are many counts of this clonotype. This chain links TRBV4-1 with TRBJ1-2; D perhaps matches TRBD1 (5 bases). There are 15 residues in the CDR3. Germline V gives CDR1 MGHRA, CDR2 YSYEKL. The V and J ends lost 0 bases and 4 bases respectively, with 12 bases between them. CDR3 in DNA: TGCGCCAGCAGCCAAGACTCCCAGGGAGTCTATGGCTACACCTTC. The encoded protein is CASSQDSQGVYGYTF.

The CDR3 here is CASSHPGRPKPQHF. For the CDR3, the DNA is TGCGCCAGCAGCCACCCTGGGCGACCGAAGCCCCAGCATTTT. The chain joins TRBV4-1 to TRBJ1-5; D is ambiguous. Germline assignment: CDR1 MGHRA and CDR2 YSYEKL. The V and J ends lost 3 bases and 8 bases respectively, with 14 bases between them. CDR3 length: 14 residues.

This clonotype was seen only a few times. The chain joins TRBV6-1 to TRBJ2-7; 8 nucleotides align to TRBD2. Trimming cost V 2 bases and J 4 bases; bases outside gene matches: 7. Germline-derived CDR1 and CDR2 are MNHNS and SASEGT. CDR3 length equals 15 residues. The CDR3 here is CASSEISGSLYEQYF. CDR3 DNA sequence: TGTGCCAGCAGTGAAATAAGCGGGAGTTTGTACGAGCAGTACTTC.

This clonotype was counted at least ten times. The chain has TRBV12-3 or TRBV12-4 and TRBJ2-3; 9 bases align to TRBD2. The CDR3 sequence is 16 residues long. V was clipped by 0 bases and J by 1 base; unmatched bases: 2. The CDR3 coding sequence is TGTGCCAGCAGTTTAGCGCGGGGGGGGCGCACAGATACGCAGTATTTT. The encoded protein is CASSLARGGRTDTQYF.

This clonotype has a handful of counts. The rearrangement links TRBV7-2 to TRBJ2-7; 7 bases align to TRBD2. Germline CDR1 is SGHTA and CDR2 is FQGNSA. The CDR3 has 16 amino acids. The V and J ends lost 5 bases and 3 bases, in that order; junction bases with no gene match: 13. The chain's CDR3 is CASSTQGAAGSYEQYF. The CDR3 DNA reads TGTGCCAGCAGCACACAAGGGGCAGCGGGAAGCTACGAGCAGTACTTC.

This clonotype has a handful of counts. The rearrangement links TRBV13 to TRBJ1-1; D may be TRBD1 (5 bases). CDR1 is PRHDT and CDR2 is FYEKMQ in the germline V gene (reference sequence). Trimming pared 3 bases from V and 1 base from J, leaving 9 bases between. The CDR3 has 14 amino acids. CDR3: CASSFARANTEAFF. The DNA of the CDR3 is TGTGCCAGCAGCTTTGCCAGGGCGAACACTGAAGCTTTCTTT.

This clonotype came up a few times. The chain uses TRBV15 and TRBJ1-5; maybe TRBD1 (5 bases). The germline V gene has CDR1 LNHNV and CDR2 YYDKDF (reference sequence). The CDR3 loop spans 15 amino acids. V gave up 2 bases and J gave up 0 bases, with 8 bases separating them. CDR3 amino acids: CATSRNGGSNQPQHF. The CDR3 DNA sequence: TGTGCCACCAGCAGAAACGGGGGTAGCAATCAGCCCCAGCATTTT.

This clonotype appeared a few times. V gene TRBV11-3 combines with J gene TRBJ2-1; 9 positions agree with TRBD1. This CDR3 is built from 17 residues. Per germline, CDR1 SGHNT and CDR2 YENEEA. Trimming cost V 0 bases and J 5 bases; bases outside gene matches: 8. CDR3 DNA: TGTGCCAGCAGCTTAGAAAGTGGGACAGGGTTTCACAATGAGCAGTTCTTC. Its protein is CASSLESGTGFHNEQFF.

This chain links TRBV4-1 with TRBJ1-6, with D possibly TRBD1 on 5 matching bases. The germline V gene has CDR1 MGHRA and CDR2 YSYEKL. The CDR3 spans 19 residues. Between the trimmed V and J ends, which lost 2 bases and 0 bases, there was a span of 17 bases. The CDR3 here is CASSQPPGGDHSYNSPLHF. CDR3 sequence (DNA): TGCGCCAGCAGCCAACCACCTGGGGGAGACCACTCCTATAATTCACCCCTCCACTTT.

The rearrangement joins TRBV2 to TRBJ1-5; no definite D call. Germline values: CDR1 SNHLY, CDR2 FYNNEI. Trimming left V 2 bases short and J 0 bases short, with 23 bases between. This CDR3 comprises 20 residues. CDR3 nucleotides: TGTGCCAGCAGTGAAAGTTGGCGAAGGGAGGGATCCGATAGCAATCAGCCCCAGCATTTT. Translated: CASSESWRREGSDSNQPQHF.

This chain connects TRBV18 to TRBJ2-1; TRBD2 agrees at 14 bases. CDR1 is KGHSH and CDR2 is LQKENI in the germline V gene. The CDR3 is made up of 16 amino acids. V dropped 4 bases and J dropped 6; count of bases not matched to a gene: 5. DNA of the CDR3: TGTGCCAGCTCACTTACGACTAGCGGGAGGGCCAATGAGCAGTTCTTC. Translated, it gives CASSLTTSGRANEQFF.

V usage is TRBV11-2 and J usage is TRBJ2-1; perhaps TRBD2 as D (5 bases). Trimming took off 6 bases at V and 5 bases at J, with 11 bases between the two ends. CDR3 size: 13 residues. Germline lookup yields CDR1 SGHAT and CDR2 FQNNGV. The CDR3 DNA sequence: TGTGCCAGCAGGACGGGAAGCAACAATGAGCAGTTCTTC. It specifies CASRTGSNNEQFF.

This clonotype was seen a few times. The rearrangement links TRBV27 to TRBJ2-3, with TRBD2 as a possible D gene (5 bases). Germline V gene lookup returns CDR1 MNHEY and CDR2 SMNVEV (reference sequence). Between the trimmed V and J ends, which lost 8 bases and 12 bases, there was a span of 9 bases. This CDR3 has 9 residues. CDR3 bases: TGTGCCAGCGGCCCGGGACAGTATTTT. Protein sequence: CASGPGQYF.

The rearrangement links TRBV20-1 to TRBJ1-1, with D maybe TRBD1 (6 bases). The V gene's germline CDR1 is DFQATT and CDR2 SNEGSKA (reference sequence). This CDR3 region has 14 residues. V gave up 6 bases and J gave up 2 bases, with 16 bases separating them. The CDR3 bases are TGCAGTGCACATCCGGGCAGGGGCAACACTGAAGCTTTCTTT. Amino acid sequence: CSAHPGRGNTEAFF.

This clonotype was seen a handful of times. V is TRBV24-1 and J is TRBJ2-3; tentatively, D is TRBD1 or TRBD2 (5 bases each). The CDR3 has 15 residues. The germline CDR1 and CDR2 sequences are KGHDR and SFDVKD. V was clipped by 5 bases and J by 2 bases, with 13 bases between them. The CDR3 loop reads CATSVGSGLTDTQYF. Here the CDR3 DNA reads TGTGCCACCAGTGTGGGGTCGGGGCTCACAGATACGCAGTATTTT.

The chain couples TRBV28 to TRBJ2-1, with 7 bases aligning to TRBD2. J gave up 3 bases and V 6 bases, and 11 bases lay outside the gene matches. Germline V gives CDR1 MDHEN, CDR2 SYDVKM. The CDR3 loop spans 16 amino acids. In DNA form, the CDR3 reads TGTGCCAGCAGCTCCCCCTGGAGCGGGAACTACAATGAGCAGTTCTTC. Translating it yields CASSSPWSGNYNEQFF.

This rearrangement joins TRBV9 to TRBJ2-7; D gene uncertain. CDR3 size: 13 residues. The germline CDR1 and CDR2 sequences are SGDLS and YYNGEE. Trimming removed 2 bases from V and 3 bases from J, with 9 bases in between. Here the CDR3 DNA reads TGTGCCAGCAGCGTCGGTGGGATCTACGAGCAGTACTTC. Translating it yields CASSVGGIYEQYF.

The rearrangement uses TRBV2 and TRBJ2-1; maybe TRBD1 (5 bases). V was clipped by 4 bases and J by 6 bases, with 22 bases between them. Germline CDR1 is SNHLY and CDR2 is FYNNEI. The CDR3 is made up of 17 amino acids. DNA for the CDR3: TGTGCCAGCAGTGCAGGTCTCCCGGGCCCAGGGCCCAATGAGCAGTTCTTC. This gives the protein CASSAGLPGPGPNEQFF. The variable domain in full, with the rest retrieved from reference TRBV2 and TRBJ2-1, is EPEVTQTPSHQVTQMGQEVILRCVPISNHLYFYWYRQILGQKVEFLVSFYNNEISEKSEIFDDQFSVERPDGSNFTLKIRSTKLEDSAMYFCASSAGLPGPGPNEQFFGPGTRLTVL.

This clonotype has just a few counts. The rearrangement uses TRBV7-8 and TRBJ2-7; 10 nucleotides agree with TRBD1. With 1 base clipped from V and 4 bases from J, the junction kept 4 bases outside the gene matches. This CDR3 spans 15 amino acids. The germline gives CDR1 SGHVS, CDR2 FQNEAQ. In DNA form, the CDR3 reads TGTGCCAGCAGCTTAGAGCCGGGACAGGGGTACGAGCAGTACTTC. The encoded protein is CASSLEPGQGYEQYF. The variable domain in full, with the rest retrieved from reference TRBV7-8 and TRBJ2-7, is GAGVSQSPRYKVAKRGQDVALRCDPISGHVSLFWYQQALGQGPEFLTYFQNEAQLDKSGLPSDRFFAERPEGSVSTLKIQRTQQEDSAVYLCASSLEPGQGYEQYFGPGTRLTVT.

In its sample, this clonotype was seen many times. This chain joins TRBV3-1 and TRBJ1-6; tentatively, D is TRBD1 (5 bases). Germline CDR1 LGHDT, CDR2 YNNKEL (reference sequence). The CDR3 loop spans 15 amino acids. The V end was cut by 4 bases, the J end by 7 bases, with 14 bases between. DNA for the CDR3: TGTGCCAGCAGCCCCGGTTCAGGGCCGAATTCACCCCTCCACTTT. This codes for CASSPGSGPNSPLHF.